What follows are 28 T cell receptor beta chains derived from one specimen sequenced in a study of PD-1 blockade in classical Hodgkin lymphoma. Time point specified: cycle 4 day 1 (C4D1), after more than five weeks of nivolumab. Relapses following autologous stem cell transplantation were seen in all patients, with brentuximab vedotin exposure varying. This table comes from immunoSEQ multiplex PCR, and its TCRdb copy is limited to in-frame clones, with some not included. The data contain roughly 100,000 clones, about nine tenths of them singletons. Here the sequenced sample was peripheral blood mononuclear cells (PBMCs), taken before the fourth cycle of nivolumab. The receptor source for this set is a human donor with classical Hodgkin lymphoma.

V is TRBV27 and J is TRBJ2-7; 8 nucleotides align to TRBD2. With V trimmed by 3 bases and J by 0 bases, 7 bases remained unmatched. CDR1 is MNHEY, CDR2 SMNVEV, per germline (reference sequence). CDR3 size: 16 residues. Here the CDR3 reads CASSFLTGGVSYEQYF. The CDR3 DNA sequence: TGTGCCAGCAGTTTCCTGACGGGAGGGGTCTCCTACGAGCAGTACTTC.

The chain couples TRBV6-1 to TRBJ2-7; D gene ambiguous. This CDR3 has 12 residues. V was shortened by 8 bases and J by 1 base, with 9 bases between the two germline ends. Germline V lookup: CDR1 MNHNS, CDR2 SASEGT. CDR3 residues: CASVTASYEQYF. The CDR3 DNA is TGTGCCAGCGTCACGGCTTCCTACGAGCAGTACTTC.

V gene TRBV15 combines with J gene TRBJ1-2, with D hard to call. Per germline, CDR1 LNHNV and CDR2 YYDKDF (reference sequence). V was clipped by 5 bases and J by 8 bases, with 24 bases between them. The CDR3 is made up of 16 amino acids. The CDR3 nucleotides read TGTGCCACCAGCGCGTCAAGGGAGTTCTCCGTAGAGGGCTACACCTTC. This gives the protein CATSASREFSVEGYTF.

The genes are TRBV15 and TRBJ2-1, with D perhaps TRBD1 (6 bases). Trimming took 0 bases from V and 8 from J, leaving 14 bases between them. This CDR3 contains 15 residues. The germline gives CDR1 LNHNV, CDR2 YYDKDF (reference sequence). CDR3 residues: CATSRDGQGFDEQFF. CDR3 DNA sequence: TGTGCCACCAGCAGAGATGGGCAGGGGTTCGATGAGCAGTTCTTC.

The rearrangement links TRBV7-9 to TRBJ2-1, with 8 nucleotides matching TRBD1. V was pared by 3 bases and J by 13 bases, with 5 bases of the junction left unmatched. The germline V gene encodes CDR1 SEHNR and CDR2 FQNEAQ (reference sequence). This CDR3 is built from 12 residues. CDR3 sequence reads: CASSFPSGGQFF. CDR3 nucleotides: TGTGCCAGCAGCTTCCCGTCAGGGGGCCAGTTCTTC.

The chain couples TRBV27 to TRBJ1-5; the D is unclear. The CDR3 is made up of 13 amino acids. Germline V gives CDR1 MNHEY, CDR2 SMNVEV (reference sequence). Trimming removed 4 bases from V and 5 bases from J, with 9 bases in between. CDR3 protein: CASSSRIHQPQHF. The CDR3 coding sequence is TGTGCCAGCAGTTCTCGAATCCATCAGCCCCAGCATTTT.

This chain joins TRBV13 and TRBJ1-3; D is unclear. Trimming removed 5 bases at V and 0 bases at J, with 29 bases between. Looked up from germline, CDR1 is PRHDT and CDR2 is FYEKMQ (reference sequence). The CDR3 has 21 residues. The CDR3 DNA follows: TGTGCCAGCAGCATTTCGGATCGACGGACGCCTCCGGACCTCTCTGGAAACACCATATATTTT. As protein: CASSISDRRTPPDLSGNTIYF.

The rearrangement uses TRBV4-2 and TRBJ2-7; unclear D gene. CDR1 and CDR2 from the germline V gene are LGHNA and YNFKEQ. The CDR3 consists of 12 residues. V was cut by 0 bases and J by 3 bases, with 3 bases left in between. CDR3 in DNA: TGTGCCAGCAGCCAAGATAACTACGAGCAGTACTTC. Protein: CASSQDNYEQYF.

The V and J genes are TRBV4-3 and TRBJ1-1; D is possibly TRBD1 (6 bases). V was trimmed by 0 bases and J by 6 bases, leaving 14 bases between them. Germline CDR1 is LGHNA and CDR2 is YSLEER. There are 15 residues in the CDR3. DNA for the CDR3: TGCGCCAGCAGCCAAGATCGGGCCAGGGGCTCTGAAGCTTTCTTT. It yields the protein CASSQDRARGSEAFF.

The CDR3 loop reads CASSYRGPSYEQYF. DNA for the CDR3: TGTGCCAGCAGTTACAGGGGGCCATCCTACGAGCAGTACTTC. The J gene is TRBJ2-7, the V gene TRBV28; 9 positions match TRBD1. The junction had 2 bases not matched to a gene; V was cut back by 4 bases and J by 1 base. The CDR3 has 14 residues. Germline V gives CDR1 MDHEN, CDR2 SYDVKM.

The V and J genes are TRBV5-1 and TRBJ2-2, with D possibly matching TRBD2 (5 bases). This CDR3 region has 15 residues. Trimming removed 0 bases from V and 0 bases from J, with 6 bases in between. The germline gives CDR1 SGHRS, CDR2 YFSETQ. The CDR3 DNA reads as TGCGCCAGCAGCTTGGTAGCGACGAACACCGGGGAGCTGTTTTTT. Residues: CASSLVATNTGELFF.

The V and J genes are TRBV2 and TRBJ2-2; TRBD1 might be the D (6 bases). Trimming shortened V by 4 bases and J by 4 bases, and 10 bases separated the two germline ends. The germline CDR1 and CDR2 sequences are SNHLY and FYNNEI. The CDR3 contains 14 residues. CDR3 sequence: CASSGEGGTGELFF. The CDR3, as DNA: TGTGCCAGCAGTGGTGAAGGGGGCACCGGGGAGCTGTTTTTT.

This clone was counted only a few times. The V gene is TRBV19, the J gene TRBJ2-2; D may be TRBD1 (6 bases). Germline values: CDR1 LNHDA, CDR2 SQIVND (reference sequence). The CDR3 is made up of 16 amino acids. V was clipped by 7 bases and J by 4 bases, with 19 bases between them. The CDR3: CASKVGHGTFTGELFF. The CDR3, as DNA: TGTGCCAGTAAGGTTGGTCATGGGACATTCACCGGGGAGCTGTTTTTT. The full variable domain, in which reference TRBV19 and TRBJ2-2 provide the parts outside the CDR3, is DGGITQSPKYLFRKEGQNVTLSCEQNLNHDAMYWYRQDPGQGLRLIYYSQIVNDFQKGDIAEGYSVSREKKESFPLTVTSAQKNPTAFYLCASKVGHGTFTGELFFGEGSRLTVL.

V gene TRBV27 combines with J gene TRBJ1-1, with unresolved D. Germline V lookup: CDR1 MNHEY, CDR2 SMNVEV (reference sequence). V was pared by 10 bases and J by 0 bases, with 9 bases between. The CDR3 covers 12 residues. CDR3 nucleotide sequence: TGTGCCACCAGACGGATGAACACTGAAGCTTTCTTT. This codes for CATRRMNTEAFF.

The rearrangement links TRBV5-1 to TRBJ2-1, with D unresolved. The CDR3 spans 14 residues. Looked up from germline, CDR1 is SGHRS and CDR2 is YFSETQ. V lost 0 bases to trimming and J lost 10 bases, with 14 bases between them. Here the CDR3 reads CASSLGRLTDEQFF. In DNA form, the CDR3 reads TGCGCCAGCAGCTTGGGGCGACTCACAGACGAGCAGTTCTTC.

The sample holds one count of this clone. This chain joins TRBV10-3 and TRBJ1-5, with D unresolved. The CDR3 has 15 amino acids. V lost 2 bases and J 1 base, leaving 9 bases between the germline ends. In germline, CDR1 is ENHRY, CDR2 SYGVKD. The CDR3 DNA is TGTGCCATCAGTGAGGACTCGACCAGCAATCAGCCCCAGCATTTT. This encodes CAISEDSTSNQPQHF.

CDR3 sequence: CASSPEAGAGANVLTF. In DNA, the CDR3 is TGTGCCAGCAGCCCCGAAGCGGGGGCAGGGGCCAACGTCCTGACTTTC. The chain couples TRBV7-9 to TRBJ2-6, with TRBD2 matching 8 bases. The germline V gene has CDR1 SEHNR and CDR2 FQNEAQ (reference sequence). The CDR3 has 16 residues. V was pared by 5 bases and J by 4 bases, with 7 bases of the junction left unmatched.

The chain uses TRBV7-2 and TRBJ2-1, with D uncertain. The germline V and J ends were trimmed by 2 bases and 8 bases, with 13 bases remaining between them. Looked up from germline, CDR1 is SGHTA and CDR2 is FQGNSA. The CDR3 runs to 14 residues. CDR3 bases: TGTGCCAGCAGCTTAAAGGGAACGGGCCATGAGCAGTTCTTC. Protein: CASSLKGTGHEQFF.

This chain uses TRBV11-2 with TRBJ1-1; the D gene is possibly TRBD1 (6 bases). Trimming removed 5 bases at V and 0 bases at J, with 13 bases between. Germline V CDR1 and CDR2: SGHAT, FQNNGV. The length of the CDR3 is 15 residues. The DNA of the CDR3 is TGTGCCAGCAGCGCTCGACAGGTCTTGAACACTGAAGCTTTCTTT. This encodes CASSARQVLNTEAFF. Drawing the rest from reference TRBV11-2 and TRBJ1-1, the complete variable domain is EAGVAQSPRYKIIEKRQSVAFWCNPISGHATLYWYQQILGQGPKLLIQFQNNGVVDDSQLPKDRFSAERLKGVDSTLKIQPAKLEDSAVYLCASSARQVLNTEAFFGQGTRLTVV.

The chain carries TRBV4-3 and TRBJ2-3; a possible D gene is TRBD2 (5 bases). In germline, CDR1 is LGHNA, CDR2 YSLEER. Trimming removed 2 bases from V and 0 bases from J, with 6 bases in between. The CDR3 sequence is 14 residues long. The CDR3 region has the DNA TGCGCCAGCAGCCAAAGAGGGAGCACAGATACGCAGTATTTT. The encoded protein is CASSQRGSTDTQYF.

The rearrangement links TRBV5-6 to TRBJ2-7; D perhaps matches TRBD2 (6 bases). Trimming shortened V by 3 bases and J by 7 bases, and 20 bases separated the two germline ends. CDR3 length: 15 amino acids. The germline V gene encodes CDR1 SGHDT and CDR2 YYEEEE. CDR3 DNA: TGTGCCAGCAGCTCGCTGACTAGAGGGGTTGGGGAGCAGTACTTC. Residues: CASSSLTRGVGEQYF.

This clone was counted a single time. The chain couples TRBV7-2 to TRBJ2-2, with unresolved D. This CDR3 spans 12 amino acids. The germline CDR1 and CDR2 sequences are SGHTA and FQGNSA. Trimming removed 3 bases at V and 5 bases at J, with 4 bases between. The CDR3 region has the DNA TGTGCCAGCAGCTTTACAACCGGGGAGCTGTTTTTT. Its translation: CASSFTTGELFF.

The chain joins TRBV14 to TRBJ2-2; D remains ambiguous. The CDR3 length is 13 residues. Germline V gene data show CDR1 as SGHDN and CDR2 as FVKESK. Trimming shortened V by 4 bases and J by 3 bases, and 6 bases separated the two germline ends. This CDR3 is CASSPFYTGELFF. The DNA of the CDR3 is TGTGCCAGCAGCCCTTTTTACACCGGGGAGCTGTTTTTT.

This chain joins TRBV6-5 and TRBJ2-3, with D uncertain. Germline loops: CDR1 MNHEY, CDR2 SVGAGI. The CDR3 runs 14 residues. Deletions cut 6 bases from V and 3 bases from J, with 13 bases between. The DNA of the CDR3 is TGTGCCAGCAGCCCCCGCGGTCGGACAGATACGCAGTATTTT. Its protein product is CASSPRGRTDTQYF.

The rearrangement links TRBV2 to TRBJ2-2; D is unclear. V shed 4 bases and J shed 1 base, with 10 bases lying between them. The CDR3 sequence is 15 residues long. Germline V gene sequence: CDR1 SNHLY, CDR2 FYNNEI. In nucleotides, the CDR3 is TGTGCCAGCAGTGTACGGACGCTGAACACCGGGGAGCTGTTTTTT. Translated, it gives CASSVRTLNTGELFF.

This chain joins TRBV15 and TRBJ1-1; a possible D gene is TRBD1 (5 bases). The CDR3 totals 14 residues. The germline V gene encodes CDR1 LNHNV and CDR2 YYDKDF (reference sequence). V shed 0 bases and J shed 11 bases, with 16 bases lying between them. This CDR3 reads CATSREGTGAGAFF. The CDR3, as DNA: TGTGCCACCAGCAGAGAGGGTACAGGAGCTGGGGCTTTCTTT.

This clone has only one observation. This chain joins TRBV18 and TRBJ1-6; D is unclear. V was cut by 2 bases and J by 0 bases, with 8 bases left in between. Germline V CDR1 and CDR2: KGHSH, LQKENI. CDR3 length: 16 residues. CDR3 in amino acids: CASSPWSSSYNSPLHF. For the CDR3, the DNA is TGTGCCAGCTCACCATGGTCTTCCTCCTATAATTCACCCCTCCACTTT.

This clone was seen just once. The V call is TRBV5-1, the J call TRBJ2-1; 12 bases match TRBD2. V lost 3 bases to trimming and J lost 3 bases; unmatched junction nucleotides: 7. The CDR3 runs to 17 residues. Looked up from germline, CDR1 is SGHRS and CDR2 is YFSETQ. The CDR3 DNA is TGCGCCAGCAGCTGGAGTCGGACTAGCGGGGACTACAATGAGCAGTTCTTC. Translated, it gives CASSWSRTSGDYNEQFF.